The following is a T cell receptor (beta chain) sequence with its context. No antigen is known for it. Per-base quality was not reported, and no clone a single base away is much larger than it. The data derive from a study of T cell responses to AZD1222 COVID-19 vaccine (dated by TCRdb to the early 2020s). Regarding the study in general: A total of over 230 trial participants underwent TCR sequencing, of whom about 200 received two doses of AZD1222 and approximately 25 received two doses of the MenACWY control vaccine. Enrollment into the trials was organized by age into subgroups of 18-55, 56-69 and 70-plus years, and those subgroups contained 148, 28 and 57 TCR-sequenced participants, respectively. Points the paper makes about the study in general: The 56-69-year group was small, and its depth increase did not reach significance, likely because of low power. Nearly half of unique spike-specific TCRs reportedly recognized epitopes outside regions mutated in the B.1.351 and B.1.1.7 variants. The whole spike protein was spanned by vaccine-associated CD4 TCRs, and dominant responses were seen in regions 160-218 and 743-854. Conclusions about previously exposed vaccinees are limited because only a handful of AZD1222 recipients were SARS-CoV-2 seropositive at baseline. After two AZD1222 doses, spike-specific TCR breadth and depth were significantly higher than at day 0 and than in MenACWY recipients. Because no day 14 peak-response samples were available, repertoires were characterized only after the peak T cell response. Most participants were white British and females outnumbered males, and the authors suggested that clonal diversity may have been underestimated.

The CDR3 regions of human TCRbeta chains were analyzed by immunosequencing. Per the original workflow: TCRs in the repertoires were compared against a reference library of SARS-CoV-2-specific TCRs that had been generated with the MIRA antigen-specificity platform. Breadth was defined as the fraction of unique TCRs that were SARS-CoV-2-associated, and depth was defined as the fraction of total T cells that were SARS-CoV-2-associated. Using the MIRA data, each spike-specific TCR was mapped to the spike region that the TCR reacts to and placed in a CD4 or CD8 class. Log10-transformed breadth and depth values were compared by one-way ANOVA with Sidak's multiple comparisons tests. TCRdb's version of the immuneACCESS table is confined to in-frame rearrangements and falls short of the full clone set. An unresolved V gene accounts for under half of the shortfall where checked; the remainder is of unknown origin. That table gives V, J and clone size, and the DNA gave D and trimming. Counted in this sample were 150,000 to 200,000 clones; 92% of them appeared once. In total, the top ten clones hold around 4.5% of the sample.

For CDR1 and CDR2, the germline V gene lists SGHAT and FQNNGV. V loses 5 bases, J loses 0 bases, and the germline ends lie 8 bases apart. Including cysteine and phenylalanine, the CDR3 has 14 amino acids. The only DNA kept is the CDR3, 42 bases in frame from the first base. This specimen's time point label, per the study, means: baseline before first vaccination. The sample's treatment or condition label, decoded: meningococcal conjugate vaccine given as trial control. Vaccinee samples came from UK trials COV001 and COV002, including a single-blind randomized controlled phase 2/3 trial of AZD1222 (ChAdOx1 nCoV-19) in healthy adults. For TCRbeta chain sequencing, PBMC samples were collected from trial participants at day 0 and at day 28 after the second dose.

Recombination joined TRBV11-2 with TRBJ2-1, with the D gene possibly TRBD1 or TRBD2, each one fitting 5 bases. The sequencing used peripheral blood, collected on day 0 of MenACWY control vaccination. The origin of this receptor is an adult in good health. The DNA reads TGTGCCAGCAGCCCAGGGACCTCCTACAATGAGCAGTTCTTC. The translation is CASSPGTSYNEQFF.